Ten or more counts support the clone carrying this T cell receptor (beta chain). Its antigen is unknown. The data were taken from a study of T cells in Graves' hyperthyroidism and ophthalmopathy. Whole-study results and caveats: Ophthalmopathy got predicted by the model a median around six months before its onset.

RNA transcripts gave rise to amplified TCR beta CDR3 regions. The HTBI set primed first-round TCR CDR3 RT-PCR. In TCRdb, the multiplex PCR reads were re-called with MiXCR into one record per CDR3 protein. The sample lists 30,000 to 35,000 distinct CDR3 sequences; around half were seen once. Trimming took 4 bases from V and 1 from J, leaving 7 bases between them. Germline CDR1 reads SEHNR; CDR2 reads FQNEAQ (reference sequence). The CDR3 is 13 residues long. This chain links TRBV7-9 with TRBJ2-5, with TRBD2 as a possible D gene (5 bases). This TCR came from a woman in her thirties or forties with Graves' ophthalmopathy. The source material was blood. CDR3 DNA: TGTGCCAGCAGCTCGGGGTCCCAAGAGACCCAGTACTTC. Protein sequence: CASSSGSQETQYF.